One sample yielded the 19 T cell receptor beta chains listed below, sequenced in a study of shared clonotypes between healthy human individuals. Sequenced by immunoSEQ multiplex PCR; TCRdb stores in-frame clones only, minus some. This table has about 2.4 million clones, roughly nine tenths appearing once. What was sequenced was naive CD4+ T cells sorted from blood. Subset: CD45RA+ positively selected. The receptors derive from a man aged 18 to 30 in good health.

V is TRBV30 and J is TRBJ2-7, with a possible D match to TRBD1 (6 bases). The CDR3 has 14 amino acids. The V and J ends lost 1 base and 2 bases respectively, with 12 bases between them. Germline CDR1 is GTSNPN and CDR2 is SVGIG (reference sequence). In DNA, the CDR3 is TGTGCCTGGAGTGCAGGGGTTAGAACCTACGAGCAGTACTTC. Protein: CAWSAGVRTYEQYF.

This clone was recorded a few times. The CDR3 loop reads CASSSAQTYEQYF. The CDR3 nucleotides read TGTGCCAGCAGCTCGGCACAGACCTACGAGCAGTACTTC. The rearrangement uses TRBV28 and TRBJ2-7, with D hard to call. CDR1 and CDR2 (germline): MDHEN, SYDVKM. With 6 bases removed from V and 2 bases from J, the gap between germline ends came to 11 bases. CDR3 size: 13 residues. The complete variable domain, with remaining parts taken from reference TRBV28 and TRBJ2-7, reads DVKVTQSSRYLVKRTGEKVFLECVQDMDHENMFWYRQDPGLGLRLIYFSYDVKMKEKGDIPEGYSVSREKKERFSLILESASTNQTSMYLCASSSAQTYEQYFGPGTRLTVT.

V is TRBV5-4 and J is TRBJ2-5, with 15 bases lining up with TRBD2. In germline, CDR1 is SGHNT, CDR2 YYREEE (reference sequence). CDR3 length equals 17 residues. J lost 2 bases, V lost 4 bases, and 6 bases had no gene match. CDR3 protein: CASSPGTSGRSQETQYF. The CDR3 bases are TGTGCCAGCAGCCCTGGGACTAGCGGGAGGTCACAAGAGACCCAGTACTTC.

The chain recombines TRBV7-2 with TRBJ1-2; tentative D call: TRBD1 (5 bases). V was trimmed by 5 bases and J by 2 bases, leaving 15 bases between them. The germline V gene has CDR1 SGHTA and CDR2 FQGNSA. CDR3 size: 15 residues. DNA of the CDR3: TGTGCCAGCAGCCATCCCCGGGGGAAAAACTATGGCTACACCTTC. It translates to CASSHPRGKNYGYTF.

The chain links TRBV5-1 to TRBJ2-7; weak D call: TRBD1 (5 bases). The germline V gene has CDR1 SGHRS and CDR2 YFSETQ. V lost 0 bases, J lost 6 bases, and 13 bases lay in between. The length of the CDR3 is 14 residues. CDR3 nucleotide sequence: TGCGCCAGCAGCTTGGGTCAGGGTAGGGGCGAGCAGTACTTC. As protein: CASSLGQGRGEQYF. The complete variable domain, with remaining parts taken from reference TRBV5-1 and TRBJ2-7, reads KAGVTQTPRYLIKTRGQQVTLSCSPISGHRSVSWYQQTPGQGLQFLFEYFSETQRNKGNFPGRFSGRQFSNSRSEMNVSTLELGDSALYLCASSLGQGRGEQYFGPGTRLTVT.

V gene TRBV28 combines with J gene TRBJ1-3, with TRBD1 as a possible D gene (6 bases). V was clipped by 8 bases and J by 0 bases, with 17 bases between them. CDR3 size: 16 residues. Germline V CDR1 and CDR2: MDHEN, SYDVKM. The CDR3 spells CASLKGQLLSGNTIYF. CDR3 DNA sequence: TGTGCCAGCCTCAAAGGACAGCTTCTCTCTGGAAACACCATATATTTT.

The rearrangement links TRBV29-1 to TRBJ2-1, with D uncertain. CDR1 and CDR2 from the germline V gene are SQVTM and ANQGSEA. CDR3 length: 13 amino acids. V shed 1 base and J shed 4 bases, with 8 bases lying between them. CDR3 residues: CSVEVGDYNEQFF. Here the CDR3 DNA reads TGCAGCGTTGAAGTTGGGGATTACAATGAGCAGTTCTTC.

This clone appeared once. The sample carries other DNA sequences with the same CDR3. This rearrangement joins TRBV27 to TRBJ2-7; TRBD2 aligns across 9 bases. The germline V gene has CDR1 MNHEY and CDR2 SMNVEV (reference sequence). CDR3 length equals 14 residues. Losses at the gene ends were 5 bases for V and 0 bases for J; bases not matched to a gene: 2. The CDR3 reads CASSLSGSSYEQYF. CDR3 sequence (DNA): TGTGCCAGCAGTCTTAGCGGGAGCTCCTACGAGCAGTACTTC.

This clone was counted only a few times. The chain links TRBV28 to TRBJ2-2; D gene unclear. This CDR3 comprises 12 residues. V was pared by 10 bases and J by 9 bases, with 15 bases between. Germline values: CDR1 MDHEN, CDR2 SYDVKM. In DNA, the CDR3 is TGTGCCACGGACGGACCTCACCGGGAGCTGTTTTTT. Protein: CATDGPHRELFF. Complete variable domain (other parts from reference TRBV28 and TRBJ2-2): DVKVTQSSRYLVKRTGEKVFLECVQDMDHENMFWYRQDPGLGLRLIYFSYDVKMKEKGDIPEGYSVSREKKERFSLILESASTNQTSMYLCATDGPHRELFFGEGSRLTVL.

The rearrangement uses TRBV5-4 and TRBJ2-1; the D is unclear. Germline V gives CDR1 SGHNT, CDR2 YYREEE (reference sequence). There are 12 residues in the CDR3. Trimming shortened V by 2 bases and J by 4 bases, and 4 bases separated the two germline ends. The CDR3, as DNA: TGTGCCAGCAGCTTTGGGTACAATGAGCAGTTCTTC. Translation: CASSFGYNEQFF. Full variable domain (missing parts from reference TRBV5-4 and TRBJ2-1): ETGVTQSPTHLIKTRGQQVTLRCSSQSGHNTVSWYQQALGQGPQFIFQYYREEENGRGNFPPRFSGLQFPNYSSELNVNALELDDSALYLCASSFGYNEQFFGPGTRLTVL.

The rearrangement joins TRBV28 to TRBJ1-6; D remains ambiguous. The V end was cut by 5 bases, the J end by 11 bases, with 13 bases between. CDR1 is MDHEN, CDR2 SYDVKM, per germline. This CDR3 has 13 amino acids. The CDR3 is CASSPDGTTPLHF. As DNA, the CDR3 is TGTGCCAGCAGTCCGGACGGTACCACACCCCTCCACTTT.

A remark on this clone: The sample carries other DNA sequences with the same CDR3. The CDR3 DNA reads TGTGCCAGCAGCCGCCCCCAAGAGACCCAGTACTTC. As protein: CASSRPQETQYF. The rearrangement links TRBV5-4 to TRBJ2-5; no firm D call. CDR3 length equals 12 residues. V was cut by 4 bases and J by 1 base, with 5 bases left in between. In germline, CDR1 is SGHNT, CDR2 YYREEE (reference sequence).

The gene calls are TRBV4-1 and TRBJ1-1; D is unclear. Germline assignment: CDR1 MGHRA and CDR2 YSYEKL. Deletions cut 0 bases from V and 0 bases from J, with 5 bases between. The CDR3 runs to 14 residues. CDR3 in DNA: TGCGCCAGCAGCCAAGAGGAGATGAACACTGAAGCTTTCTTT. Residues: CASSQEEMNTEAFF.

The CDR3, as DNA: TGTGCCAGCGGTTCCGGGTTCCAAGAGACCCAGTACTTC. Translation: CASGSGFQETQYF. The chain links TRBV2 to TRBJ2-5; no clear D gene. The V and J ends lost 8 bases and 1 base respectively, with 11 bases between them. Germline V gives CDR1 SNHLY, CDR2 FYNNEI. The CDR3 is 13 residues long.

This clone is a singleton in its sample. V usage is TRBV19 and J usage is TRBJ1-2, with TRBD1 as a possible D gene (5 bases). This CDR3 has 13 residues. Germline V CDR1 and CDR2: LNHDA, SQIVND (reference sequence). The V end lost 6 bases, the J end lost 7 bases, and 15 bases lay between the germline ends. The CDR3 region is CASRGTGVLGYTF. The CDR3 region has the DNA TGTGCCAGTAGAGGCACGGGGGTCCTTGGCTACACCTTC.

The chain recombines TRBV10-3 with TRBJ1-3, with D unresolved. Trimming stripped 3 bases from V and 1 base from J, with 7 bases between. The CDR3 contains 14 residues. Germline-derived CDR1 and CDR2 are ENHRY and SYGVKD. CDR3 sequence reads: CAISDSDSGNTIYF. The CDR3, as DNA: TGTGCCATCAGTGATTCAGATTCTGGAAACACCATATATTTT.

This chain links TRBV2 with TRBJ1-4; TRBD1 is a possible D gene (5 bases). CDR3 length: 14 residues. Germline values: CDR1 SNHLY, CDR2 FYNNEI. Trimming left V 7 bases short and J 8 bases short, with 17 bases between. The CDR3 DNA reads TGTGCCAGCATTGCTCAAAGGCAGGGCGAAAAACTGTTTTTT. It yields the protein CASIAQRQGEKLFF.

The genes are TRBV18 and TRBJ1-4, with D uncertain. V gave up 2 bases and J gave up 6 bases, with 4 bases separating them. Per the germline V gene, CDR1 is KGHSH and CDR2 is LQKENI. The length of the CDR3 is 12 residues. The chain's CDR3 is CASSPGYEKLFF. The CDR3 DNA sequence: TGTGCCAGCTCACCAGGTTATGAAAAACTGTTTTTT.

The chain combines TRBV4-1 with TRBJ2-5; D gene ambiguous. The V and J ends lost 0 bases and 0 bases respectively, with 5 bases between them. The CDR3 runs 14 residues. Germline values: CDR1 MGHRA, CDR2 YSYEKL. This chain's CDR3 is CASSQDTYQETQYF. CDR3 in DNA: TGCGCCAGCAGCCAAGATACGTACCAAGAGACCCAGTACTTC.